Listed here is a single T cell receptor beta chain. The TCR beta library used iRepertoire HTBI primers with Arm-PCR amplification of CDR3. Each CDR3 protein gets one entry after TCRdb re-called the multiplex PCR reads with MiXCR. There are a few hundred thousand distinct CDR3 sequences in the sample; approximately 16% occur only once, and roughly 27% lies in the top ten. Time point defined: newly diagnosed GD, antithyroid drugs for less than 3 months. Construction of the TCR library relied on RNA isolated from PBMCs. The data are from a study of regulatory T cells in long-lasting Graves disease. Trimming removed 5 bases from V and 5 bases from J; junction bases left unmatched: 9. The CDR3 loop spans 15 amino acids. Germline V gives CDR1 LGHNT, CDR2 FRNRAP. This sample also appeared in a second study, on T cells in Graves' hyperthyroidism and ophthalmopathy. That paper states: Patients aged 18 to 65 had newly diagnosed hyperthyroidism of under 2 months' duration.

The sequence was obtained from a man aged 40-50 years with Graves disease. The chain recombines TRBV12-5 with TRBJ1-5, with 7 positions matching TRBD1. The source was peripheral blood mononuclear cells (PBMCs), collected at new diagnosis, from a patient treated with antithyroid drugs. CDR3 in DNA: TGTGCTAGTGGTACGGGACAGCTTAGGGATCAGCCCCAGCATTTT. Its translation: CASGTGQLRDQPQHF.